A single T cell receptor (beta chain) is shown here with its context. Its specificity is unknown. This record belongs to a study of shared clonotypes between healthy human individuals. Study background: The donors, two women and three men, were aged 18 to 49. Three plates were used per donor for CD4 naive, three for CD4 memory, two for CD8 naive and one for CD8 memory. Findings and caveats of the study: An effect of sequencing depth on clonotype sharing among donors was expected.

The input for sorted-subset replicate PCRs was approximately 210 ng DNA, some 28,000 T cell genomes. Here immunoSEQ multiplex PCR was the method, and the copy in TCRdb shows in-frame clones only, minus some. The profile shows 2 million to 2.5 million clones, 95% of them singletons. Trimming took 10 bases from V and 1 from J, leaving 14 bases between them. Germline V gene sequence: CDR1 MNHEY, CDR2 SVGAGI. The CDR3 totals 13 residues. This TCR came from a young man in good health. The chain carries TRBV6-5 and TRBJ2-7, with D tentatively TRBD1 or TRBD2 (5 bases each). The source material was naive CD4+ T cells sorted from blood. Described subset: CD45RA+ positively selected. The CDR3 nucleotides read TGTGCCACCGGGGCGGGCGTTTCCTACGAGCAGTACTTC. Translating gives CATGAGVSYEQYF.